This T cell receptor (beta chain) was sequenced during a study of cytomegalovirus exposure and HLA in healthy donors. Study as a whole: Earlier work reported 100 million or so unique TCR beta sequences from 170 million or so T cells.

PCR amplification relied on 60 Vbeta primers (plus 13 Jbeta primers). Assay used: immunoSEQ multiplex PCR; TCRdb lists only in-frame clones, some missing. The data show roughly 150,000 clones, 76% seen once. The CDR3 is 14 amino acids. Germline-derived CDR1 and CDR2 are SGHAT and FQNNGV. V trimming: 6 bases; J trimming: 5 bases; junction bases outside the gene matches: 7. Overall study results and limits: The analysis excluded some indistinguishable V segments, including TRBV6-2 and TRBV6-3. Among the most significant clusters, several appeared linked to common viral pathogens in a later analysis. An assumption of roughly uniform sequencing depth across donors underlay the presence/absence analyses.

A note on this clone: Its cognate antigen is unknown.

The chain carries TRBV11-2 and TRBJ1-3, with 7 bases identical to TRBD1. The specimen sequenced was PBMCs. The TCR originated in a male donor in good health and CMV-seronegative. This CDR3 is CASRPTGLRNTIYF. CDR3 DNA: TGTGCCAGCAGACCGACAGGGCTAAGAAACACCATATATTTT.